This entry lists 25 T cell receptor beta chains sequenced from one sample in a study of T-cell memory formation after mild COVID-19. TCRdb itself ran the 5' RACE reads through MiXCR, one entry per CDR3 protein. The table has about 470,000 distinct CDR3 sequences, roughly 18% seen once. Sequences were obtained from PBMCs or a T cell subset sorted from them (not recorded which). The receptor set was obtained from an adult woman who had mild COVID-19 (a few samples of this study predate the infection). Cell type and time point are not known.

The chain has TRBV3-1 and TRBJ2-1; possible D gene TRBD2, 7 bases. The V gene's germline CDR1 is LGHDT and CDR2 YNNKEL (reference sequence). CDR3 length: 14 amino acids. V dropped 4 bases and J dropped 7 bases, with 14 bases sitting between them. The chain's CDR3 is CASSRGGPENEQFF. In DNA, the CDR3 is TGTGCCAGCAGCCGGGGGGGGCCGGAGAATGAGCAGTTCTTC.

V gene TRBV20-1 combines with J gene TRBJ1-5; 8 positions match TRBD1. The CDR3 loop spans 17 amino acids. The germline V gene has CDR1 DFQATT and CDR2 SNEGSKA (reference sequence). After removal of 1 base from V and 0 bases from J, the junction contained 8 bases not matched to a gene. The CDR3 loop reads CSARGSGGRGSNQPQHF. The CDR3 DNA reads TGCAGTGCTAGAGGTTCAGGGGGCAGGGGTAGCAATCAGCCCCAGCATTTT.

The sample holds a few counts of this clonotype. The CDR3 protein is CASSPNLDRNTGELFF. The CDR3 DNA is TGCGCCAGCAGCCCAAACCTGGACAGGAACACCGGGGAGCTGTTTTTT. This chain links TRBV5-1 with TRBJ2-2; D perhaps matches TRBD1 (6 bases). The V and J ends lost 4 bases and 1 base respectively, with 14 bases between them. This CDR3 is built from 16 residues. Germline V gene lookup returns CDR1 SGHRS and CDR2 YFSETQ.

This clonotype has a count of ten or more. This CDR3 reads CASSPGGDYGYTF. Written as DNA, the CDR3 is TGCGCCAGCAGTCCCGGAGGAGACTATGGCTACACCTTC. V is TRBV5-1 and J is TRBJ1-2; no firm D call. The germline V gene encodes CDR1 SGHRS and CDR2 YFSETQ. V gave up 5 bases and J gave up 3 bases, with 11 bases separating them. The CDR3 sequence is 13 residues long. Variable domain in full (rest from reference TRBV5-1 and TRBJ1-2): KAGVTQTPRYLIKTRGQQVTLSCSPISGHRSVSWYQQTPGQGLQFLFEYFSETQRNKGNFPGRFSGRQFSNSRSEMNVSTLELGDSALYLCASSPGGDYGYTFGSGTRLTVV.

This clonotype was counted a few times. The CDR3 DNA reads as TGTGCCAGTAGTATAGCGTCAACTCGGCTTTTCTCTGGAAACACCATATATTTT. Translating gives CASSIASTRLFSGNTIYF. The rearrangement joins TRBV19 to TRBJ1-3; unclear D gene. V lost 1 base to trimming and J lost 0 bases, with 16 bases between them. CDR1 and CDR2 from the germline V gene are LNHDA and SQIVND (reference sequence). The CDR3 has 18 residues.

The chain employs TRBV7-9 and TRBJ2-5; the D gene is possibly TRBD2 (5 bases). The V and J ends lost 9 bases and 0 bases respectively, with 11 bases between them. Looked up from germline, CDR1 is SEHNR and CDR2 is FQNEAQ (reference sequence). CDR3 length: 13 residues. The CDR3 DNA sequence: TGTGCCAGTTTAACTAGGAACCAAGAGACCCAGTACTTC. Encoded protein: CASLTRNQETQYF. Full variable domain (outside the CDR3, taken from reference TRBV7-9 and TRBJ2-5): DTGVSQNPRHKITKRGQNVTFRCDPISEHNRLYWYRQTLGQGPEFLTYFQNEAQLEKSRLLSDRFSAERPKGSFSTLEIQRTEQGDSAMYLCASLTRNQETQYFGPGTRLLVL.

This clonotype turned up a few times. The CDR3 is CASSLAYGNTIYF. The CDR3 DNA reads TGCGCCAGCAGCTTGGCCTACGGAAACACCATATATTTT. The chain has TRBV5-1 and TRBJ1-3; D is ambiguous. The V end lost 0 bases, the J end lost 4 bases, and 5 bases lay between the germline ends. Germline CDR1 SGHRS, CDR2 YFSETQ. The CDR3 is 13 residues long.

The V call is TRBV19, the J call TRBJ1-1; D possibly corresponds to TRBD1 (5 bases). CDR3 length: 14 residues. The V and J ends lost 3 bases and 3 bases respectively, with 11 bases between them. Germline V lookup: CDR1 LNHDA, CDR2 SQIVND (reference sequence). CDR3 region: CASSMAGRHTEAFF. The CDR3 DNA follows: TGTGCCAGTAGTATGGCAGGGAGACACACTGAAGCTTTCTTT.

This clonotype was counted a few times. V and J are TRBV7-2 and TRBJ2-2; the D gene is possibly TRBD2 (5 bases). The ends were cut back, 0 bases at V and 4 bases at J, with 9 bases in the middle. Germline CDR1 is SGHTA and CDR2 is FQGNSA. This CDR3 is built from 15 residues. This chain's CDR3 is CASSLASVSTGELFF. CDR3 nucleotides: TGTGCCAGCAGCTTAGCTAGCGTCAGCACCGGGGAGCTGTTTTTT. The full variable domain, its missing parts supplied by reference TRBV7-2 and TRBJ2-2, is GAGVSQSPSNKVTEKGKDVELRCDPISGHTALYWYRQSLGQGLEFLIYFQGNSAPDKSGLPSDRFSAERTGGSVSTLTIQRTQQEDSAVYLCASSLASVSTGELFFGEGSRLTVL.

The chain carries TRBV10-3 and TRBJ2-1; D gene uncertain. V was shortened by 3 bases and J by 6 bases, with 9 bases between the two germline ends. Germline CDR1 and CDR2: ENHRY and SYGVKD. The CDR3 covers 13 residues. CDR3: CAISEPTGNEQFF. In nucleotides, the CDR3 is TGTGCCATCAGTGAACCTACCGGCAATGAGCAGTTCTTC.

The chain uses TRBV2 and TRBJ2-7; 12 bases fit TRBD2. The junction had 9 bases not matched to a gene; V was cut back by 2 bases and J by 7 bases. CDR1 and CDR2 from the germline V gene are SNHLY and FYNNEI. The CDR3 runs 16 residues. This chain's CDR3 is CASSETPGLAGKEQYF. The CDR3 nucleotides are TGTGCCAGCAGTGAAACCCCCGGACTAGCGGGAAAAGAGCAGTACTTC.

This clonotype was seen only a few times. The J gene is TRBJ2-7, the V gene TRBV4-3; D is ambiguous. The ends were cut back, 1 base at V and 2 bases at J, with 12 bases in the middle. Germline V gene data show CDR1 as LGHNA and CDR2 as YSLEER. The CDR3 is made up of 15 amino acids. The CDR3 DNA reads as TGCGCCAGCAGCCAAGGCTATCTTACCGCCTACGAGCAGTACTTC. Its protein product is CASSQGYLTAYEQYF.

V usage is TRBV5-4 and J usage is TRBJ2-1; 9 bases match TRBD2. CDR3 length: 16 amino acids. V dropped 4 bases and J dropped 3; count of bases not matched to a gene: 8. Germline V CDR1 and CDR2: SGHNT, YYREEE (reference sequence). This chain's CDR3 is CASSPASGAFYNEQFF. Here the CDR3 DNA reads TGTGCCAGCAGCCCAGCTAGCGGGGCCTTCTACAATGAGCAGTTCTTC.

The J gene is TRBJ2-3, the V gene TRBV9; a possible D gene is TRBD2 (6 bases). Trimming removed 3 bases from V and 0 bases from J, with 11 bases in between. Germline CDR1 is SGDLS and CDR2 is YYNGEE. The CDR3 is 15 residues long. CDR3 bases: TGTGCCAGCAGCGCTAGCGCTCTAAGCACAGATACGCAGTATTTT. Translated, it gives CASSASALSTDTQYF.

The chain couples TRBV7-9 to TRBJ1-2; 7 bases line up with TRBD1. CDR3 length equals 15 residues. The germline V gene has CDR1 SEHNR and CDR2 FQNEAQ (reference sequence). J lost 8 bases, V lost 1 base, and 10 bases had no gene match. The CDR3 DNA sequence: TGTGCCAGCAGCTTAGACGACAGGGCCAACGGGGGCTACACCTTC. The encoded protein is CASSLDDRANGGYTF.

This clonotype showed up just a few times. The chain employs TRBV2 and TRBJ1-6, with 7 bases aligning to TRBD1. Germline CDR1 and CDR2: SNHLY and FYNNEI. This CDR3 comprises 20 residues. Unmatched junction bases numbered 17, after V lost 5 bases and J lost 1 base. Written as DNA, the CDR3 is TGTGCCAGCAGTCCTTTGCCAATTCGACAGGGAAGATCCTATAATTCACCCCTCCACTTT. Its protein product is CASSPLPIRQGRSYNSPLHF.

This clonotype was picked up a small number of times. This chain joins TRBV3-1 and TRBJ2-3; 10 bases agree with TRBD1. The CDR3 is 15 residues long. The V segment lost 5 bases and the J segment 6 bases; nucleotides outside the gene matches: 8. Germline assignment: CDR1 LGHDT and CDR2 YNNKEL (reference sequence). CDR3 sequence: CASSKSDRGTDTQYF. The DNA of the CDR3 is TGTGCCAGCAGCAAATCGGACAGGGGGACCGATACGCAGTATTTT.

This clonotype was found a few times. CDR3 region: CASSLGPLYYNEQFF. The CDR3 DNA reads as TGTGCCAGCAGCTTGGGACCACTGTACTACAATGAGCAGTTCTTC. The chain combines TRBV5-4 with TRBJ2-1; no clear D gene. Germline V gene sequence: CDR1 SGHNT, CDR2 YYREEE (reference sequence). This CDR3 has 15 amino acids. The V gene lost 0 bases and the J gene lost 3 bases, with 10 bases spanning the gap.

This clonotype was seen more than once but under ten times. The gene calls are TRBV7-2 and TRBJ2-1; 8 bases align to TRBD2. The trim removed 3 bases at V and 4 bases at J, leaving 11 bases unmatched. There are 17 residues in the CDR3. CDR1 and CDR2 (germline): SGHTA, FQGNSA. CDR3 protein: CASSFQPPSGPYNEQFF. The CDR3 DNA reads TGTGCCAGCAGCTTCCAACCTCCTAGCGGGCCGTACAATGAGCAGTTCTTC.

This clonotype was counted a few times. V usage is TRBV18 and J usage is TRBJ2-3, with 13 bases that match TRBD2. The germline CDR1 and CDR2 sequences are KGHSH and LQKENI. Trimming took 6 bases from V and 0 from J; bases not matched to a gene: 6. The CDR3 contains 17 residues. CDR3 sequence: CASSPGLAGASTDTQYF. For the CDR3, the DNA is TGTGCCAGCTCCCCCGGACTAGCGGGGGCTAGCACAGATACGCAGTATTTT.

This clonotype was detected a few times. CDR3 DNA: TGTGCCAGCAGCTTAGCGTCGCTAGCGGGAGATCGGGGCAATGAGCAGTTCTTC. Encoded protein: CASSLASLAGDRGNEQFF. The chain uses TRBV7-6 and TRBJ2-1; TRBD2 matches 10 bases. The germline V gene encodes CDR1 SGHVS and CDR2 FNYEAQ. This CDR3 spans 18 amino acids. After removal of 0 bases from V and 6 bases from J, the junction contained 11 bases not matched to a gene.

V gene TRBV4-2 combines with J gene TRBJ2-7, with 7 bases identical to TRBD1. The CDR3 contains 16 residues. From germline, CDR1 is LGHNA and CDR2 YNFKEQ. With 0 bases clipped from V and 4 bases from J, the junction kept 9 bases outside the gene matches. The CDR3 DNA is TGTGCCAGCAGCCAAGATCCGGGGACAGAACTATACGAGCAGTACTTC. This sequence encodes CASSQDPGTELYEQYF.

This rearrangement joins TRBV7-2 to TRBJ1-1, with D possibly TRBD1 on 5 matching bases. There are 16 residues in the CDR3. Deletions cut 7 bases from V and 4 bases from J, with 22 bases between. Germline assignment: CDR1 SGHTA and CDR2 FQGNSA. CDR3 sequence: CASNKPTGTPATEAFF. CDR3 coding DNA: TGTGCCAGCAACAAACCGACCGGGACCCCGGCCACTGAAGCTTTCTTT. The full variable domain, in which reference TRBV7-2 and TRBJ1-1 provide the parts outside the CDR3, is GAGVSQSPSNKVTEKGKDVELRCDPISGHTALYWYRQSLGQGLEFLIYFQGNSAPDKSGLPSDRFSAERTGGSVSTLTIQRTQQEDSAVYLCASNKPTGTPATEAFFGQGTRLTVV.

The chain employs TRBV9 and TRBJ2-7; 7 nucleotides agree with TRBD2. CDR1 is SGDLS, CDR2 YYNGEE, per germline. The CDR3 is 14 residues long. V lost 2 bases, J lost 2 bases, and 4 bases stayed unmatched. The CDR3 DNA is TGTGCCAGCAGCGTCACTAGCGAGGCCTACGAGCAGTACTTC. This translates into CASSVTSEAYEQYF.

The chain couples TRBV20-1 to TRBJ2-1; D ambiguous. V lost 4 bases, J lost 0 bases, and 10 bases lay in between. The CDR3 runs 14 residues. Germline-derived CDR1 and CDR2 are DFQATT and SNEGSKA (reference sequence). CDR3 nucleotides: TGCAGTGCTAAACTTCCGAGCTCCTACAATGAGCAGTTCTTC. Translating it yields CSAKLPSSYNEQFF.